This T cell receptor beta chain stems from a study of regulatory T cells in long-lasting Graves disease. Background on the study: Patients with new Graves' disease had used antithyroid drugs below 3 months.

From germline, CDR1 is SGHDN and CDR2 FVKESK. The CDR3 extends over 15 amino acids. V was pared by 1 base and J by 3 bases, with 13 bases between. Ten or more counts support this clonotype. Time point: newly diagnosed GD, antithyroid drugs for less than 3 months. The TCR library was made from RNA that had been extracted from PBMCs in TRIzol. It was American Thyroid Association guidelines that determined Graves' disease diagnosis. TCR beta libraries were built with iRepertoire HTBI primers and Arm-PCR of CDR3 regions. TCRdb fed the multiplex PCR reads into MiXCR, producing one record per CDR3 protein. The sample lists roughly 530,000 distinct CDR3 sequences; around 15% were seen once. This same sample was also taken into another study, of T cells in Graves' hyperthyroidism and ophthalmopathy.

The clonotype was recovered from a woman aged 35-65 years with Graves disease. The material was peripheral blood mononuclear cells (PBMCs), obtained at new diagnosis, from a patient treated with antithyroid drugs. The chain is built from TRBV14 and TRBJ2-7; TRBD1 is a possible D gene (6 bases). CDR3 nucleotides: TGTGCCAGCAGCCAAGGGGGACATAAGATCTACGAGCAGTACTTC. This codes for CASSQGGHKIYEQYF.